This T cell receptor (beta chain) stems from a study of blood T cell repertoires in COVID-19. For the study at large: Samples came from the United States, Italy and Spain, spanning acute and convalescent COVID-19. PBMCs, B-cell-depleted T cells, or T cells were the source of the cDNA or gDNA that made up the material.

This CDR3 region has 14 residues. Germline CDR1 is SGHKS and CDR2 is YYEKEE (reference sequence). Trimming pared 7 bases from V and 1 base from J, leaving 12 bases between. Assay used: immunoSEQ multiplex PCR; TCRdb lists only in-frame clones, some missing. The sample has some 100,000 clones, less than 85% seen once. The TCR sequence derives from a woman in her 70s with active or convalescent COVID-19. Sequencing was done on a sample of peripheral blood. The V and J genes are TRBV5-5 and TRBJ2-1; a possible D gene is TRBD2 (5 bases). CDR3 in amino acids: CASGNGGSYNEQFF. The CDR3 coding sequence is TGTGCCAGCGGGAACGGCGGGTCCTACAATGAGCAGTTCTTC.